This T cell receptor beta chain was sequenced during a study of T-cell memory formation after mild COVID-19. Study at large: Each donor largely had its own TCR clusters. The study's findings and limits: Balance between CD4 and CD8 was seen in clones contracting day 15 to 85, and a CD4+ lean was seen in later expanders. Still unconfirmed is whether the second-wave clones peaking on day 37 recognized SARS-CoV-2.

This clonotype was detected only a few times. The antigen remains unidentified. Germline V gene lookup returns CDR1 SGHVS and CDR2 FNYEAQ. The CDR3 loop spans 15 amino acids. Trimming took 1 base from V and 4 from J, leaving 14 bases between them. 5'RACE primed at constant segments yielded TCR alpha and TCR beta cDNA libraries bearing sample barcodes and UMIs. TCRdb re-analysed the 5' RACE reads in MiXCR, keeping a single row per CDR3 protein. The sample includes 250,000 to 300,000 distinct CDR3 sequences, 8% to 9% of them seen just once. The sequence was collected from a man between 18 and 29 years old who had mild COVID-19 (a few samples of this study predate the infection). Cell type and time point are not known. V is TRBV7-6 and J is TRBJ2-7; D is unresolved. The sequenced sample was PBMCs or a T cell subset sorted from them (not recorded which). The CDR3 sequence is CASSLGEVESYEQYF. The CDR3 DNA follows: TGTGCCAGCAGCTTAGGGGAAGTAGAATCGTACGAGCAGTACTTC.